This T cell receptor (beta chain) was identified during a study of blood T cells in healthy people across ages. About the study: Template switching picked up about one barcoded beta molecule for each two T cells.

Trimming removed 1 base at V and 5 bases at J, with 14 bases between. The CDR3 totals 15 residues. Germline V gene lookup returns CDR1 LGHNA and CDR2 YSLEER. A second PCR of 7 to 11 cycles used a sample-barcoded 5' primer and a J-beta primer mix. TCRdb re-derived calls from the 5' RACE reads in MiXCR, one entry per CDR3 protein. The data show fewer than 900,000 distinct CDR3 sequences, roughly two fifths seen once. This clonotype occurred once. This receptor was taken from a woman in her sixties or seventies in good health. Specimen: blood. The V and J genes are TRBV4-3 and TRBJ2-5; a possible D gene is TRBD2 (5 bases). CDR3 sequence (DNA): TGCGCCAGCAGCCAAGTTGGTACACGCGGGGAGACCCAGTACTTC. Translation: CASSQVGTRGETQYF.